This TCR beta chain was recovered during a study of T-cell memory formation after mild COVID-19. TCRdb reanalysed the 5' RACE reads using MiXCR and keeps one entry per CDR3 protein. The sample includes fewer than 600,000 distinct CDR3 sequences, about 20% of them seen just once. The sample holds one count of this clonotype. Its target is unknown. CDR1 and CDR2 (germline): SGHVS, FQNEAQ. This CDR3 is built from 13 residues. The V and J ends lost 5 bases and 5 bases respectively, with 11 bases between them. General observations from the study: Clones shrinking from day 15 to 85 showed even CD4/CD8 mixes; later expanders tilted CD4+. The pre-infection memory compartment contained some responding clones, suggesting cross-reactive memory joined.

The sequence was collected from an adult woman who had mild COVID-19 (a few samples of this study predate the infection). Cell type and time point are not known. The sample consisted of PBMCs or a T cell subset sorted from them (not recorded which). The chain links TRBV7-8 to TRBJ2-3, with D possibly being TRBD2 (5 bases). The CDR3 DNA follows: TGTGCCAGCAGCACCATACGGGGAGATACGCAGTATTTT. This sequence encodes CASSTIRGDTQYF.